Listed below are T cell receptor beta chains from one sample, sequenced in a study of blood T cell repertoires in COVID-19. TCRdb keeps only in-frame clones here, not all; method: immunoSEQ multiplex PCR. The sample lists under 300,000 clones; 70% to 90% were seen once. The source material was peripheral blood. Receptor source: a middle-aged woman who had recovered from COVID-19. CDR3s include the opening cysteine and the closing phenylalanine or tryptophan. Fields, in order: J gene, V gene, D gene, CDR3 protein. D genes are given only for firm matches.

TRBJ2-7,TRBV12-3/TRBV12-4,-,CASSLYYEQYF
TRBJ1-2,TRBV4-3,TRBD1,CASSQGGTGPHGYTF
TRBJ1-2,TRBV7-8,TRBD1,CASSFDRGSNYGYTF
TRBJ2-3,TRBV9,-,CASSGGLDTQYF
TRBJ1-2,TRBV10-3,-,CAISARQENYGYTF
TRBJ1-2,TRBV6-5,TRBD1,CASSSGQGWGYGYTF
TRBJ2-7,TRBV11-3,TRBD1,CASSPTGGPYEQYF
TRBJ2-3,TRBV19,TRBD1,CASRDRGITDTQYF
TRBJ2-5,TRBV29-1,-,CSVEGAGFYQETQYF
TRBJ2-7,TRBV29-1,-,CSVRSSSYEQYF
TRBJ1-5,TRBV16,TRBD1,CASSRTTGPFNQPQHF
TRBJ2-1,TRBV7-2,TRBD2,CASSRPLTLAGGPYNEQFF
TRBJ1-2,TRBV25-1,TRBD1,CASSESGRGRDGGYTF
TRBJ1-4,TRBV6-4,-,CASSAPGWCGEKLFF
TRBJ2-1,TRBV19,TRBD2,CASSIVAGRLNEQFF
TRBJ2-1,TRBV7-2,-,CASSPQPLAGYGNEQFF
TRBJ2-3,TRBV6-6,-,CASSPGGQVDTQYF
TRBJ1-2,TRBV19,-,CASKRDGGFYGYTF
TRBJ1-5,TRBV4-1,-,CASSQETTVNSNQPQHF
TRBJ2-2,TRBV7-9,TRBD1,CASSPWGQGGINTGELFF
TRBJ2-2,TRBV5-1,TRBD1,CASSLRTGGTGELFF
TRBJ1-4,TRBV5-4,TRBD1,CASSDDRGSNEKLFF
TRBJ2-4,TRBV5-8,-,CASSLGATKLAKNIQYF
TRBJ2-6,TRBV19,-,CASSVLAAGANVLTF
TRBJ2-7,TRBV11-3,TRBD1,CASSLVWTTGQGFGEQYF
TRBJ2-3,TRBV7-3,TRBD2,CASSLESQREPTDTQYF
TRBJ2-6,TRBV5-1,TRBD2,CASSLGLAGGSGANVLTF
TRBJ1-2,TRBV24-1,-,CATSDLAWRGYTF
TRBJ2-5,TRBV6-6,TRBD2,CASSYRASGPETQYF
TRBJ2-5,TRBV5-1,TRBD1,CASSRQGAETQYF